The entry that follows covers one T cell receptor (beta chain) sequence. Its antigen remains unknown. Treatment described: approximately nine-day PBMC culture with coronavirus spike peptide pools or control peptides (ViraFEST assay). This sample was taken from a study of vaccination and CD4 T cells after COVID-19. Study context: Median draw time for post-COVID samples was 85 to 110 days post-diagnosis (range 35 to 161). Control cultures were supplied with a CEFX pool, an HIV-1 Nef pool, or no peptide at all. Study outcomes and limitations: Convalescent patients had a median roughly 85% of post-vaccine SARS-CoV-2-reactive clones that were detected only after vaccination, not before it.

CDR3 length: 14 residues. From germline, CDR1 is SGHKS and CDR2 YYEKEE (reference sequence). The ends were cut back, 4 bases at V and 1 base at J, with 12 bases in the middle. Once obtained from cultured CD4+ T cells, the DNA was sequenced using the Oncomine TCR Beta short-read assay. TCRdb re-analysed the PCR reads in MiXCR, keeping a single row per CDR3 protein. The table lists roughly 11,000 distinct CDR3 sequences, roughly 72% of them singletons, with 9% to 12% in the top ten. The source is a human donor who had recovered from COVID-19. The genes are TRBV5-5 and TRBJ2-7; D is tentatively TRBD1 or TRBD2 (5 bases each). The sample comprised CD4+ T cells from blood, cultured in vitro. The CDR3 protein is CASSAQGESYEQYF. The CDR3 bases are TGTGCCAGCAGCGCACAAGGGGAGTCCTACGAGCAGTACTTC.